Below, 10 T cell receptor beta chains from the same sample are listed, as sequenced in a study of T cell repertoires in cytomegalovirus infection. No antigen has been assigned to these receptors. TCRdb fed the reads into MiXCR, producing one record per CDR3 protein. The data hold about 140,000 distinct CDR3 sequences, with over 25% observed a single time. The sequencing used CD8+ T cells from cultured PBMCs, collected from culture after CMV antigen stimulation. Source of these receptors: a human donor in good health (CMV status not recorded). Some clones in this sample may be carry-over from other donors' samples.

At least ten counts were recorded for this clonotype. The chain recombines TRBV7-2 with TRBJ1-5, with TRBD1 identical over 8 bases. V gave up 3 bases and J gave up 3 bases; unmatched junction bases: 4. Germline lookup yields CDR1 SGHTA and CDR2 FQGNSA. CDR3 size: 15 residues. The CDR3 reads CASSLDRAFNQPQHF. CDR3 DNA: TGTGCCAGCAGCTTGGACAGGGCCTTCAATCAGCCCCAGCATTTT.

The chain carries TRBV6-1 and TRBJ1-2; D gene ambiguous. In germline, CDR1 is MNHNS, CDR2 SASEGT. Trimming removed 4 bases from V and 7 bases from J, with 13 bases in between. This CDR3 has 13 amino acids. CDR3 residues: CASSANTWGGYTF. The CDR3, as DNA: TGTGCCAGCAGTGCGAACACCTGGGGTGGCTACACCTTC.

The chain recombines TRBV5-4 with TRBJ1-3; D unresolved. This CDR3 region has 14 residues. Trimming removed 1 base at V and 4 bases at J, with 9 bases between. Germline V gives CDR1 SGHNT, CDR2 YYREEE (reference sequence). CDR3 residues: CASSLRATGNTIYF. The DNA of the CDR3 is TGTGCCAGCAGCTTGAGGGCGACGGGAAACACCATATATTTT.

In nucleotides, the CDR3 is TGTGCCAGCAGCCGGAGCGCGACATTTGAAGCTTTCTTT. Encoded protein: CASSRSATFEAFF. V usage is TRBV7-9 and J usage is TRBJ1-1, with D unresolved. In germline, CDR1 is SEHNR, CDR2 FQNEAQ (reference sequence). The V and J ends lost 5 bases and 7 bases respectively, with 14 bases between them. The length of the CDR3 is 13 residues.

The chain has TRBV3-1 and TRBJ2-7; no clear D. This CDR3 comprises 14 residues. Germline CDR1 is LGHDT and CDR2 is YNNKEL (reference sequence). Trimming stripped 7 bases from V and 3 bases from J, with 16 bases between. The CDR3 loop reads CASTPGPAGYEQYF. As DNA, the CDR3 is TGTGCCAGCACCCCTGGGCCGGCTGGCTACGAGCAGTACTTC.

This clonotype has just a few counts. The chain has TRBV19 and TRBJ2-1; the D is unclear. Deletions cut 4 bases from V and 9 bases from J, with 13 bases between. Germline V lookup: CDR1 LNHDA, CDR2 SQIVND (reference sequence). This CDR3 comprises 13 residues. In DNA, the CDR3 is TGTGCCAGTAGTACCGCCCTGGCTCGTGAGCAGTTCTTC. Encoded protein: CASSTALAREQFF.

CDR3 bases: TGTGCCAGCAGCTCCTACGACAGGGTCGAGGCCGTAAACACTGAAGCTTTCTTT. Amino acids: CASSSYDRVEAVNTEAFF. This chain uses TRBV7-9 with TRBJ1-1, with 7 bases lining up with TRBD1. V shed 4 bases, J shed 2 bases, and the junction held 16 bases outside the gene matches. The CDR3 covers 18 residues. The germline V gene encodes CDR1 SEHNR and CDR2 FQNEAQ (reference sequence).

The chain employs TRBV27 and TRBJ2-1, with 10 bases aligning to TRBD2. V trimming: 7 bases; J trimming: 3 bases; junction bases outside the gene matches: 6. The V gene's germline CDR1 is MNHEY and CDR2 SMNVEV (reference sequence). This CDR3 is built from 15 residues. This CDR3 reads CASNPSGGLYNEQFF. CDR3 bases: TGTGCCAGCAACCCTAGCGGGGGCCTCTACAATGAGCAGTTCTTC.

This clonotype was picked up a small number of times. The rearrangement joins TRBV29-1 to TRBJ1-1; D might be TRBD1 (5 bases). Germline CDR1 and CDR2: SQVTM and ANQGSEA. This CDR3 has 12 amino acids. The V gene lost 6 bases and the J gene lost 5 bases, with 13 bases spanning the gap. The CDR3 is CSVEAGSTEAFF. In nucleotides, the CDR3 is TGCAGCGTGGAGGCAGGGAGTACTGAAGCTTTCTTT.

The chain couples TRBV4-1 to TRBJ1-1; 8 bases map to TRBD1. V shed 5 bases, J shed 2 bases, and the junction held 7 bases outside the gene matches. In germline, CDR1 is MGHRA, CDR2 YSYEKL. The CDR3 has 15 residues. The CDR3 loop reads CASSDRQGLNTEAFF. The CDR3 region has the DNA TGCGCCAGCAGCGACAGACAGGGGCTAAACACTGAAGCTTTCTTT.